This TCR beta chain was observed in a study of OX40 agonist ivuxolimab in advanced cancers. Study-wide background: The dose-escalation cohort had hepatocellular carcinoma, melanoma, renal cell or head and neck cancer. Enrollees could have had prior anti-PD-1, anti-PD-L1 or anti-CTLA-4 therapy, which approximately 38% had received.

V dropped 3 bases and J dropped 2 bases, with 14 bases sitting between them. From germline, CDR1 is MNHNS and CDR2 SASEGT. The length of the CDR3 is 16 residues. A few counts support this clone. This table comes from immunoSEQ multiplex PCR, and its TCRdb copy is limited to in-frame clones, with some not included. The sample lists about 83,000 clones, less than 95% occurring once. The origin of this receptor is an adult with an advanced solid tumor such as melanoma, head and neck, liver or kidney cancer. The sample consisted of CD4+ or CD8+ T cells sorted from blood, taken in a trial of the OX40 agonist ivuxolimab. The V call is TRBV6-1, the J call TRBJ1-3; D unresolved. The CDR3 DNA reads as TGTGCCAGCAGTGAGTACACCTGGACGACTGGAAACACCATATATTTT. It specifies CASSEYTWTTGNTIYF.